This section outlines one TCR beta chain sequence together with its context. Which antigen it targets is not known. Base qualities were left out, and no much larger clone turns up one base away. One collaborating source in Seattle enrolled patients during active infection and followed them longitudinally through the course of disease. Whole blood was collected in K2EDTA tubes by collaborating institutions according to the institutions' own protocols. For TCRbeta analysis, collaborators shipped samples as frozen whole blood, isolated PBMCs, or DNA extracted from either of those sample types. The entry originates in a study of blood T cell repertoires in COVID-19 (dated by TCRdb to between 2020 and 2021). As for the study more broadly: Samples covering the acute and convalescent phases of COVID-19 were provided by collaborators in the United States, Italy and Spain. The material from the prospective study consisted of cDNA or gDNA derived from T cells, B-cell-depleted T cells, or PBMCs. Subjects who had been exposed to COVID-19, were actively infected with it, or had recovered from it provided the deeply sampled blood TCRbeta repertoires that made up the dataset. A freely available public database, intended as a resource for researchers studying the immune response to SARS-CoV-2, is where the repertoires were released. Samples were obtained from the ongoing ImmuneRACE study (first 160 participants) and from approximately 1,200 subjects provided by 6 global collaborators. A de-identified subject ID, COVID-19 status, age in years and sex were almost always included in the sample metadata. HLA class I and class II types, where available, came from metadata supplied by the sample provider rather than from assay-based typing.

The research as a whole found: Clinical and demographic metadata were provided uncurated, with the amount varying by source and participant.

The immunoSEQ Assay, a bias-controlled multiplex PCR, was used to amplify TCRbeta CDR3 regions from genomic DNA. For the original study's pipeline: Nucleated cell counts per sample were estimated from amplification of reference gene primers within the assay. Sequence reads were collapsed and filtered to measure the absolute abundance of every unique TCRbeta CDR3 rearrangement. For each sample, productive Simpson clonality was calculated by taking the square root of Simpson's diversity index across productive rearrangements. TCRdb provides this immuneACCESS table in a form limited to in-frame rearrangements. Some clones are lacking; in checked studies, under half of them reflect an unresolved V gene, and why the rest are absent is not known. The V and J calls and the clone size are those of that table, but D and trimming were determined from the DNA. The table for this sample lists about 220,000 clones; about 86% of them were counted only once. The ten most abundant clones make up roughly 10% of the sample.

V and J are trimmed by 4 bases and 3 bases, and the gene matches miss 7 bases of the junction. The CDR3 has 15 amino acids, counting the end cysteine and phenylalanine. The CDR3 DNA has 45 bases and is translated from base 1. The germline V gene encodes CDR1 SGHRS and CDR2 YFSETQ. The receptor was derived from a woman aged 45-65 years with COVID-19, enrolled during active disease. The sequence is built from TRBV5-1 and TRBJ1-2; 9 bases in the middle match TRBD1. Specimen: peripheral blood. The nucleotide sequence reads TGCGCCAGCAGCAGCACAGGGGGCGCCCACTATGGCTACACCTTC. This is translated as CASSSTGGAHYGYTF.